The T cell receptor beta chain under discussion was sequenced for a study of beta chain features in type 1 diabetes. About this clone: The antigen is unknown.

Study-level findings and limits: TCRB CDR3s were moderately but significantly shorter in Type 1 diabetes patients in all four CD4+ subsets.

Reverse transcription of all isolated RNA meant that expressed TCRB transcripts were sequenced. Repertoires were generated with immunoSEQ multiplex PCR, while TCRdb's copy carries only in-frame clones and drops some. The sample yields around 710,000 clones, 9.5% to 15% seen once. Trimming shortened V by 4 bases and J by 6 bases, and 7 bases separated the two germline ends. CDR1 SEHNR and CDR2 FQNEAQ come from the germline V gene (reference sequence). The CDR3 covers 12 residues. The TCR originated in a man aged 25 to 45 with type 1 diabetes. The chain carries TRBV7-9 and TRBJ2-1; D perhaps matches TRBD1 (6 bases). The source material was naive CD4+ T cells from blood. CDR3 coding DNA: TGTGCCAGCAGCTCGACAGGCAATGAGCAGTTCTTC. Protein sequence: CASSSTGNEQFF. Variable domain in full (rest from reference TRBV7-9 and TRBJ2-1): DTGVSQNPRHKITKRGQNVTFRCDPISEHNRLYWYRQTLGQGPEFLTYFQNEAQLEKSRLLSDRFSAERPKGSFSTLEIQRTEQGDSAMYLCASSSTGNEQFFGPGTRLTVL.